A single sample gave rise to the 8 T cell receptor beta chains below, sequenced in a study of CD8 T cells in Susac syndrome. RNA amounts of about 0.45 to 1 ug underwent reverse transcription with random hexamers. TCRdb ran MiXCR on the immunoSEQ multiplex PCR reads and lists one entry per CDR3 protein. The data contain roughly 200,000 distinct CDR3 sequences, just under 95% of them singletons. Source material: CD4+ T cells from PBMCs. These receptors came from a human donor in good health.

CDR3 sequence: CASSARSMFF. CDR3 DNA sequence: TGTGCCAGCAGTGCCAGGAGTATGTTCTTC. The chain couples TRBV28 to TRBJ2-1; D is ambiguous. This CDR3 contains 10 residues. The germline V gene encodes CDR1 MDHEN and CDR2 SYDVKM. Trimming took off 5 bases at V and 15 bases at J, with 11 bases between the two ends.

The chain combines TRBV30 with TRBJ1-2; no clear D. This CDR3 spans 14 amino acids. With 0 bases removed from V and 3 bases from J, the gap between germline ends came to 11 bases. Germline CDR1 is GTSNPN and CDR2 is SVGIG (reference sequence). The CDR3 DNA reads TGTGCCTGGAGTGTAGTGGCGAGGGACTATGGCTACACCTTC. Residues: CAWSVVARDYGYTF. Full variable domain (missing parts from reference TRBV30 and TRBJ1-2): SQTIHQWPATLVQPVGSPLSLECTVEGTSNPNLYWYRQAAGRGLQLLFYSVGIGQISSEVPQNLSASRPQDRQFILSSKKLLLSDSGFYLCAWSVVARDYGYTFGSGTRLTVV.

The chain carries TRBV27 and TRBJ2-1; D ambiguous. Trimming cost V 9 bases and J 9 bases, with 21 bases left between them. The CDR3 consists of 14 residues. Germline-derived CDR1 and CDR2 are MNHEY and SMNVEV (reference sequence). The CDR3 region has the DNA TGTGCCAGGGGTTACCTGGGCCAAACAACTGAGCAGTTCTTC. It is translated as CARGYLGQTTEQFF.

In DNA form, the CDR3 reads TGTGCCAGCAGCCAAGATTATGGGGACAGGGAGGAAGAGACCCAGTACTTC. Translated: CASSQDYGDREEETQYF. This chain links TRBV3-1 with TRBJ2-5, with 9 bases that match TRBD1. Trimming cost V 0 bases and J 3 bases; bases outside gene matches: 8. CDR1 and CDR2 from the germline V gene are LGHDT and YNNKEL (reference sequence). The CDR3 is made up of 17 amino acids.

The V and J genes are TRBV2 and TRBJ2-5; 10 bases fit TRBD2. Germline CDR1 and CDR2: SNHLY and FYNNEI. The CDR3 has 15 residues. Unmatched junction bases numbered 10, after V lost 7 bases and J lost 5 bases. CDR3: CASMSSLAGVETQYF. CDR3 nucleotide sequence: TGTGCCAGCATGAGTAGTCTAGCGGGAGTGGAGACCCAGTACTTC.

The chain has TRBV2 and TRBJ2-5; D is unresolved. This CDR3 is built from 13 residues. The germline gives CDR1 SNHLY, CDR2 FYNNEI. Trimming left V 6 bases short and J 1 base short, with 9 bases between. CDR3 nucleotide sequence: TGTGCCAGCAGGCGGCTAGTCCAAGAGACCCAGTACTTC. Amino acid sequence: CASRRLVQETQYF.

The genes are TRBV30 and TRBJ1-3, with D unresolved. V lost 4 bases and J 2 bases, leaving 15 bases between the germline ends. The germline gives CDR1 GTSNPN, CDR2 SVGIG (reference sequence). The CDR3 is made up of 15 amino acids. The DNA of the CDR3 is TGTGCCTGGACTTCGTCGGGGTTCCCTGGAAACACCATATATTTT. Amino acid sequence: CAWTSSGFPGNTIYF.

This clonotype was seen once. J is TRBJ2-5 and V is TRBV3-1; TRBD2 agrees at 11 bases. V was clipped by 6 bases and J by 2 bases; unmatched bases: 5. This CDR3 is built from 15 residues. Germline V lookup: CDR1 LGHDT, CDR2 YNNKEL (reference sequence). The CDR3 DNA is TGTGCCAGCAGGTTCGGGACTAGCGGACAAGAGACCCAGTACTTC. Its translation: CASRFGTSGQETQYF.